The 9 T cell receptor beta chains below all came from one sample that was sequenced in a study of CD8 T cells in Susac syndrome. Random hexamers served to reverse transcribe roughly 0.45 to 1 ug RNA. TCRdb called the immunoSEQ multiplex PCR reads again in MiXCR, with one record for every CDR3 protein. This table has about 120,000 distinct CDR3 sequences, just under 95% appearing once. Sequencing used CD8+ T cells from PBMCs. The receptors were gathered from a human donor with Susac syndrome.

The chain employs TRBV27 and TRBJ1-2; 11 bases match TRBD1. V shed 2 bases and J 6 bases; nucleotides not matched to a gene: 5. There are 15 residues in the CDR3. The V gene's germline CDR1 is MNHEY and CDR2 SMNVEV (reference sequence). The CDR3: CASSLALDRGHGYTF. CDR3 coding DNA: TGTGCCAGCAGTTTAGCCTTGGACAGGGGGCATGGCTACACCTTC.

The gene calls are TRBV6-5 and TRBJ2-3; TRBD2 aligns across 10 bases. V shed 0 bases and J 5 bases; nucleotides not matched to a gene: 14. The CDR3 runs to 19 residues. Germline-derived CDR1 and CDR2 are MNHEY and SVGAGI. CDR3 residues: CASSYSESRLAGVGDTQYF. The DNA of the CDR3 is TGTGCCAGCAGTTACTCGGAATCCCGGCTAGCGGGGGTGGGAGATACGCAGTATTTT.

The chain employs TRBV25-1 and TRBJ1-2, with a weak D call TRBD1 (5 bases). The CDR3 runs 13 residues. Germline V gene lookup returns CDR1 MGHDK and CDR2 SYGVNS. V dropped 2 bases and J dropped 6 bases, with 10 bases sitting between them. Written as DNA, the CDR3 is TGTGCCAGCAGTGAAATGGGGGGAAATGGCTACACCTTC. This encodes CASSEMGGNGYTF.

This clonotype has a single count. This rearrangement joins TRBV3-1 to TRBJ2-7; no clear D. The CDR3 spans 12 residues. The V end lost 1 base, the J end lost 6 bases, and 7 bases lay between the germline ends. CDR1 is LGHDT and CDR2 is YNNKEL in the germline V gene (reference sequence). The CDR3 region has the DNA TGTGCCAGCAGCCAAGGGATGGGCGAGCAGTACTTC. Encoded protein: CASSQGMGEQYF.

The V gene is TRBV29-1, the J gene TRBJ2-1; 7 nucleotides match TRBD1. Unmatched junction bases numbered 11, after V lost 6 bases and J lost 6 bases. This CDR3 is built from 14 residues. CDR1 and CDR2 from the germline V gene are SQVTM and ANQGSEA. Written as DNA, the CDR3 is TGCAGCGTGGCAGGGGGATTTCAAGGCAATGAGCAGTTCTTC. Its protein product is CSVAGGFQGNEQFF.

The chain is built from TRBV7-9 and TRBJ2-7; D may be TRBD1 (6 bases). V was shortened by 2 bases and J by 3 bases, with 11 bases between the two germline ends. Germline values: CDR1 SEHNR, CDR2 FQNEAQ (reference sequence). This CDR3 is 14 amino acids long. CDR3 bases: TGTGCCAGCAGCTTAAGGGACATCCACTACGAGCAGTACTTC. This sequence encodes CASSLRDIHYEQYF.

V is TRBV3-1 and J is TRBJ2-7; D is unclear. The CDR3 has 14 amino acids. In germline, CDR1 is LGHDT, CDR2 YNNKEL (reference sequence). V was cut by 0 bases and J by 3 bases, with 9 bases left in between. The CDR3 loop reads CASSQDGQNYEQYF. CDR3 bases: TGTGCCAGCAGCCAAGATGGGCAGAACTACGAGCAGTACTTC.

The chain's CDR3 is CATSDRQNTEAFF. In nucleotides, the CDR3 is TGTGCCACCAGTGACAGACAGAACACTGAAGCTTTCTTT. The V gene is TRBV24-1, the J gene TRBJ1-1; D gene uncertain. CDR3 length: 13 residues. V was cut by 4 bases and J by 1 base, with 6 bases left in between. The germline V gene has CDR1 KGHDR and CDR2 SFDVKD.

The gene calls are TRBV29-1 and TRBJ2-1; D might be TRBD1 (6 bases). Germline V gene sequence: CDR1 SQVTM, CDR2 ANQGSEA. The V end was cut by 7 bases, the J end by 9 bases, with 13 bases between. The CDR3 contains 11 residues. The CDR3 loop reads CSARDIGEQFF. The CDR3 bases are TGCAGCGCTCGGGACATCGGTGAGCAGTTCTTC.